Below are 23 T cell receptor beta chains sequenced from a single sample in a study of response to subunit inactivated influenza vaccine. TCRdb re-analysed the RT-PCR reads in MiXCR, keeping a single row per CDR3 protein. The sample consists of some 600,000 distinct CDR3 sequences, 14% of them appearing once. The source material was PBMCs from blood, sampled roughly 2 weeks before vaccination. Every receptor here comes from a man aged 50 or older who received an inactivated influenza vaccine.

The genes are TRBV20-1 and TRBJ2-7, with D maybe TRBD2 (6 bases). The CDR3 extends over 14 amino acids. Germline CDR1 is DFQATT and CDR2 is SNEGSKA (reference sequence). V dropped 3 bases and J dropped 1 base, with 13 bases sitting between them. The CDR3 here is CSASPSALSYEQYF. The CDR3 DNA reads TGCAGTGCTAGCCCTAGCGCGTTATCCTACGAGCAGTACTTC.

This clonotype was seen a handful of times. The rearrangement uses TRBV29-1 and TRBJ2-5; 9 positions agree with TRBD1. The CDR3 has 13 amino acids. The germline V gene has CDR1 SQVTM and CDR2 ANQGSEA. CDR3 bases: TGCAAAATTCAAGACAGGGGGTTGGAGACCCAGTACTTC. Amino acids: CKIQDRGLETQYF. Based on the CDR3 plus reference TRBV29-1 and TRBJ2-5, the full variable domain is SAVISQKPSRDICQRGTSLTIQCQVDSQVTMMFWYRQQPGQSLTLIATANQGSEATYESGFVIDKFPISRPNLTFSTLTVSNMSPEDSSIYLCKIQDRGLETQYFGPGTRLLVL.

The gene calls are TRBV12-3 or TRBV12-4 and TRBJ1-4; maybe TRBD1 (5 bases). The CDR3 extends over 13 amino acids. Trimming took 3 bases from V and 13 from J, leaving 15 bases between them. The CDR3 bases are TGTGCCAGCAGTTTTTCCGCCGGGGGACGACTGTTTTTT. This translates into CASSFSAGGRLFF.

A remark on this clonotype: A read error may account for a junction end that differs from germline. This chain's CDR3 is CASSYSAGVNTEAFF. Written as DNA, the CDR3 is TGTGCCAGTAGTTACTCTGCCGGAGTGAACACTGAAGCTTTCTTT. The chain uses TRBV6-7 and TRBJ1-1; D call uncertain. TRBV6-7 has ORF status, its function being uncertain. This CDR3 comprises 15 residues.

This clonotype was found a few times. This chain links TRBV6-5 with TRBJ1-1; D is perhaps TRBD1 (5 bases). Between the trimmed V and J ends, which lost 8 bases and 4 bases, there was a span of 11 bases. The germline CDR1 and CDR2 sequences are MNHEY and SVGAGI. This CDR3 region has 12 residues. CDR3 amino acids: CASGSGSTEAFF. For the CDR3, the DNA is TGTGCCAGCGGCTCAGGGTCCACTGAAGCTTTCTTT.

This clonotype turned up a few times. In DNA form, the CDR3 reads TGTGCCAGCAGCTTGACGGGCCAGGGGGCGAGAATGGACACTGAAGCTTTCTTT. This encodes CASSLTGQGARMDTEAFF. The V and J genes are TRBV5-6 and TRBJ1-1, with TRBD1 identical over 8 bases. The CDR3 extends over 18 amino acids. The germline gives CDR1 SGHDT, CDR2 YYEEEE. V lost 1 base, J lost 3 bases, and 14 bases stayed unmatched.

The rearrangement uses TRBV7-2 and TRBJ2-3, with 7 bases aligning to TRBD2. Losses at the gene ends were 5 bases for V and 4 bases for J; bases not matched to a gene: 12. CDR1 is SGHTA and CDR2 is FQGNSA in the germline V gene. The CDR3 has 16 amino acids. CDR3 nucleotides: TGTGCCAGCAGCCCCTGGACTAGTAGTGTGTCAGATACGCAGTATTTT. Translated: CASSPWTSSVSDTQYF.

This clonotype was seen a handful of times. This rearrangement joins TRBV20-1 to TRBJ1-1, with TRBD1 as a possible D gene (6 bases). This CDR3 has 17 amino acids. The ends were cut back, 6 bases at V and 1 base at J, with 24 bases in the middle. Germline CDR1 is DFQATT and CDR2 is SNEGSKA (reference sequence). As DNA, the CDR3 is TGCAGTGCGCCTAGGCTTCGGGGGGGCGGTGGGAACACTGAAGCTTTCTTT. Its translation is CSAPRLRGGGGNTEAFF.

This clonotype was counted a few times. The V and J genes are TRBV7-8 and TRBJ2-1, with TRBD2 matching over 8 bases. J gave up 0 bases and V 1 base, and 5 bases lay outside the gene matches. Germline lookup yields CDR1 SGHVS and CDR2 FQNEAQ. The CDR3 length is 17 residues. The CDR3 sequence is CASSLEAGVNSYNEQFF. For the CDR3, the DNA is TGTGCCAGCAGCTTAGAAGCGGGAGTAAACTCCTACAATGAGCAGTTCTTC.

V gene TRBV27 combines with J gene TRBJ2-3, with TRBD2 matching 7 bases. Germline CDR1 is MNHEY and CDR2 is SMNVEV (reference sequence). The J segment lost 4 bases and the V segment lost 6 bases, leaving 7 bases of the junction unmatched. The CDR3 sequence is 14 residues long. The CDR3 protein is CASRGLRVADTQYF. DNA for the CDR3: TGTGCCAGCAGGGGACTACGGGTAGCAGATACGCAGTATTTT.

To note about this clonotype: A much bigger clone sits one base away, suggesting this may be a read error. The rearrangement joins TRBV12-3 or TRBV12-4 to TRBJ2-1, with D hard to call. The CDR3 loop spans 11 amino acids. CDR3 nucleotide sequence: TGTGCCAGCAGTTGGTACACTGAGCAGTTCTTC. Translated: CASSWYTEQFF.

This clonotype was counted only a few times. For the CDR3, the DNA is TGCGCCAGCAGCTTGGTGGCGGGAGCCCACTCCTACAATGAGCAGTTCTTC. Translation gives CASSLVAGAHSYNEQFF. The rearrangement joins TRBV5-1 to TRBJ2-1, with 7 bases fitting TRBD2. Germline CDR1 is SGHRS and CDR2 is YFSETQ. This CDR3 contains 17 residues. Trimming took 0 bases from V and 0 from J; bases not matched to a gene: 6.

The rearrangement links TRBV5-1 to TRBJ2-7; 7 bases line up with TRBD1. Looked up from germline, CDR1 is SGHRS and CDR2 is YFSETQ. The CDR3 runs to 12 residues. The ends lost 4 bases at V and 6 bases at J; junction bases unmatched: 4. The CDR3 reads CASSLGQFEQYF. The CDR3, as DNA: TGCGCCAGCAGCCTGGGACAGTTCGAGCAGTACTTC.

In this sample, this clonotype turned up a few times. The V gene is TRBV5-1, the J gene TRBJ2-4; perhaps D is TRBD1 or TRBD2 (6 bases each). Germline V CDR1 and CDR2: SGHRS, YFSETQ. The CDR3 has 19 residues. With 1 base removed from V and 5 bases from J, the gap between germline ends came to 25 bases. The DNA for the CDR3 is TGCGCCAGCAGCTTGCAGGGGAGTTTTATCGGGGGAGGTGAAAACATTCAGTACTTC. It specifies CASSLQGSFIGGGENIQYF.

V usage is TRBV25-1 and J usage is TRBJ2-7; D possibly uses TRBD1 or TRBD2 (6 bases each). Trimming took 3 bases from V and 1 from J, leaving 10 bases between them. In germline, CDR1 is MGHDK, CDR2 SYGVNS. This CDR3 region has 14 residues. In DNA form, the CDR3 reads TGTGCCAGCAGTGATGGGGGGCTTTCCTACGAGCAGTACTTC. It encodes CASSDGGLSYEQYF.

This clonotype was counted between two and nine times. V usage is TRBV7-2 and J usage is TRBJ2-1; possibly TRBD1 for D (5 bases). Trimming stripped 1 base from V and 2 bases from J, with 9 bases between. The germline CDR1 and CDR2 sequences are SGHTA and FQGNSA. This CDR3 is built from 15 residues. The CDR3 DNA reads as TGTGCCAGCAGCTTAGACAGGCAGACCTACAATGAGCAGTTCTTC. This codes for CASSLDRQTYNEQFF.

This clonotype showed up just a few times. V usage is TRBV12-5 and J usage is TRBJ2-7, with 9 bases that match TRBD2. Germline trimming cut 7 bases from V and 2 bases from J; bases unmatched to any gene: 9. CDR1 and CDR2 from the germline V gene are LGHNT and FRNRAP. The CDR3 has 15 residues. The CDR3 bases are TGTGCTAGTGCCCTTAGCGGGAGTGGCACCTACGAGCAGTACTTC. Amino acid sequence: CASALSGSGTYEQYF.

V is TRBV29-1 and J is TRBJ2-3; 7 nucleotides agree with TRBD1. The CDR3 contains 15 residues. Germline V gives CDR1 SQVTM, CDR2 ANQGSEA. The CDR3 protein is CRDRTGATSTDTQYF. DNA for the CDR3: TGCAGGGATCGAACAGGGGCTACTAGCACAGATACGCAGTATTTT.

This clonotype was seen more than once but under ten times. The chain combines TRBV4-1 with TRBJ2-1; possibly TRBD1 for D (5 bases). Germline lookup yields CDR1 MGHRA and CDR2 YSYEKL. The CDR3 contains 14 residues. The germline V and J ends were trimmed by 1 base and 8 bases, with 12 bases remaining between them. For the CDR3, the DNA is TGCGCCAGCAGCCAAGTTGGCAGGGTCGATGAGCAGTTCTTC. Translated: CASSQVGRVDEQFF.

Here the CDR3 DNA reads TGTGCCAGCAGCCTCCGGAGGAGCCAAGTCCTGACTTTC. It translates to CASSLRRSQVLTF. The gene calls are TRBV7-2 and TRBJ2-6; weak D call: TRBD2 (5 bases). Germline-derived CDR1 and CDR2 are SGHTA and FQGNSA. This CDR3 is 13 amino acids long. With 5 bases removed from V and 13 bases from J, the gap between germline ends came to 15 bases.

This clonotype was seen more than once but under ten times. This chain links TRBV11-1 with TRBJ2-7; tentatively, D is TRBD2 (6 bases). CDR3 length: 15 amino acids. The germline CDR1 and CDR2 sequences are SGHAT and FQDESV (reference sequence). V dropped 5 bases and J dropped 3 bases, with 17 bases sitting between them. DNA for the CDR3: TGTGCCAGCAGCCTCGTCGGGACTGGCATCTACGAGCAGTACTTC. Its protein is CASSLVGTGIYEQYF.

The CDR3 protein is CASSSPLRYTF. The CDR3 DNA follows: TGTGCCAGCAGTTCACCTCTTCGCTACACCTTC. The chain uses TRBV12-3 or TRBV12-4 and TRBJ1-2, with D unresolved. This CDR3 spans 11 amino acids. V shed 4 bases and J shed 9 bases, with 9 bases lying between them.

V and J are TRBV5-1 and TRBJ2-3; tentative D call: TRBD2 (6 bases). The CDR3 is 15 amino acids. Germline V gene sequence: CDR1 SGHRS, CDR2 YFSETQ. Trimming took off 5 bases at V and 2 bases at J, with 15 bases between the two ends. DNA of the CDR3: TGCGCCAGCAGTTTATGGGAGGCGGTCACAGATACGCAGTATTTT. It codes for CASSLWEAVTDTQYF.